Listed here are 29 T cell receptor beta chains from one sample, sequenced in a study of shared clonotypes between healthy human individuals. Method: immunoSEQ multiplex PCR; TCRdb's copy keeps in-frame clones and lacks some. The data show fewer than 1.8 million clones, 98% to 99% seen once. Sample: naive CD4+ T cells sorted from blood. Specified subset: CD45RA+ positively selected. These receptors were obtained from a man aged 25-40 years in good health.

CDR3 region: CASSPSGRYEQFF. The CDR3 nucleotides read TGTGCCAGCAGCCCTAGCGGGAGATATGAGCAGTTCTTC. The chain combines TRBV5-4 with TRBJ2-1, with TRBD2 matching 10 bases. Germline V CDR1 and CDR2: SGHNT, YYREEE (reference sequence). The CDR3 runs 13 residues. V lost 4 bases and J lost 8; bases outside the gene matches: 3.

The V gene is TRBV27, the J gene TRBJ1-2; no clear D gene. V lost 6 bases, J lost 3 bases, and 17 bases lay in between. Germline CDR1 MNHEY, CDR2 SMNVEV (reference sequence). This CDR3 comprises 15 residues. CDR3 DNA sequence: TGTGCCAGCAGAGAATTACAGAGGCCGGACTATGGCTACACCTTC. Protein: CASRELQRPDYGYTF.

The V call is TRBV5-1, the J call TRBJ1-1; D remains ambiguous. Looked up from germline, CDR1 is SGHRS and CDR2 is YFSETQ. The CDR3 totals 17 residues. V lost 5 bases and J 0 bases, leaving 20 bases between the germline ends. The CDR3 bases are TGCGCCAGCAGTGCCGATATAAGGGTTTTGGTGAACACTGAAGCTTTCTTT. Its translation is CASSADIRVLVNTEAFF.

This chain uses TRBV5-1 with TRBJ1-1, with 9 bases lining up with TRBD1. Germline V gene sequence: CDR1 SGHRS, CDR2 YFSETQ. The junction had 6 bases not matched to a gene; V was cut back by 4 bases and J by 2 bases. This CDR3 contains 15 residues. Written as DNA, the CDR3 is TGCGCCAGCAGCGTACAGGGGGCCGGTAACACTGAAGCTTTCTTT. This sequence encodes CASSVQGAGNTEAFF.

This chain links TRBV18 with TRBJ2-7; 7 bases match TRBD2. Germline V gene lookup returns CDR1 KGHSH and CDR2 LQKENI. V was clipped by 6 bases and J by 5 bases; unmatched bases: 13. CDR3 length equals 15 residues. In DNA, the CDR3 is TGTGCCAGCTCCTTCATTACGGGCGGGGGAGACGAGCAGTACTTC. Translating it yields CASSFITGGGDEQYF. Complete variable domain (other parts from reference TRBV18 and TRBJ2-7): NAGVMQNPRHLVRRRGQEARLRCSPMKGHSHVYWYRQLPEEGLKFMVYLQKENIIDESGMPKERFSAEFPKEGPSILRIQQVVRGDSAAYFCASSFITGGGDEQYFGPGTRLTVT.

CDR3 in DNA: TGTGCCAGCAGCGTAGTTGTGACAGCAAACACCGGGGAGCTGTTTTTT. Its translation: CASSVVVTANTGELFF. The chain links TRBV9 to TRBJ2-2; D may be TRBD1 (5 bases). The length of the CDR3 is 16 residues. The ends were cut back, 0 bases at V and 2 bases at J, with 11 bases in the middle. Germline V gene sequence: CDR1 SGDLS, CDR2 YYNGEE.

Turning to this clone: The sample holds other DNA sequences that translate to the same CDR3. The rearrangement uses TRBV18 and TRBJ2-1, with 11 bases aligning to TRBD2. Germline values: CDR1 KGHSH, CDR2 LQKENI. The CDR3 has 16 amino acids. V shed 2 bases and J 0 bases; nucleotides not matched to a gene: 0. CDR3 in DNA: TGTGCCAGCTCACCAGGGACTAGCGGCTCCTACAATGAGCAGTTCTTC. It is translated as CASSPGTSGSYNEQFF.

For this clone: The sample holds other DNA sequences that translate to the same CDR3. This chain links TRBV29-1 with TRBJ1-5; no reliable D call. Per the germline V gene, CDR1 is SQVTM and CDR2 is ANQGSEA. Trimming removed 4 bases from V and 6 bases from J, with 10 bases in between. CDR3 size: 12 residues. Here the CDR3 DNA reads TGCAGCGTTGGCGGGCTCGGTCAGCCCCAGCATTTT. It specifies CSVGGLGQPQHF.

The chain carries TRBV9 and TRBJ1-2; TRBD1 matches 12 bases. CDR3 length: 14 amino acids. Germline CDR1 SGDLS, CDR2 YYNGEE. With 3 bases clipped from V and 4 bases from J, the junction kept 1 base outside the gene matches. CDR3 residues: CASSGDRGPYGYTF. Written as DNA, the CDR3 is TGTGCCAGCAGCGGGGACAGGGGGCCCTATGGCTACACCTTC.

This clone showed up just once. The gene calls are TRBV2 and TRBJ1-3; D not resolved. This CDR3 region has 13 residues. CDR1 and CDR2 from the germline V gene are SNHLY and FYNNEI. Trimming took off 5 bases at V and 6 bases at J, with 11 bases between the two ends. CDR3 sequence (DNA): TGTGCCAGCAGTCCGACATATGAAAACACCATATATTTT. Translation: CASSPTYENTIYF.

This chain uses TRBV18 with TRBJ1-3, with 8 bases aligning to TRBD1. Germline CDR1 reads KGHSH; CDR2 reads LQKENI. V lost 3 bases and J lost 0; bases outside the gene matches: 4. The CDR3 is 16 residues long. In DNA form, the CDR3 reads TGTGCCAGCTCACCGGGACAGGTGAACTCTGGAAACACCATATATTTT. Amino acid sequence: CASSPGQVNSGNTIYF.

As to this clone: The same CDR3 arises from other DNA sequences in this sample as well. The chain carries TRBV9 and TRBJ2-1; TRBD2 might be the D (5 bases). The germline CDR1 and CDR2 sequences are SGDLS and YYNGEE. The V gene lost 0 bases and the J gene lost 3 bases, with 7 bases spanning the gap. CDR3 length: 14 residues. CDR3: CASSVAGIYNEQFF. CDR3 in DNA: TGTGCCAGCAGCGTAGCGGGAATCTACAATGAGCAGTTCTTC.

The genes are TRBV5-4 and TRBJ2-3, with D tentatively TRBD2 (6 bases). Trimming left V 0 bases short and J 5 bases short, with 13 bases between. The CDR3 has 15 residues. Per the germline V gene, CDR1 is SGHNT and CDR2 is YYREEE (reference sequence). CDR3 DNA: TGTGCCAGCAGCTTGGCGTCTCGGGGGAGAGATACGCAGTATTTT. Its protein is CASSLASRGRDTQYF.

The J gene is TRBJ2-5, the V gene TRBV6-1, with D possibly called TRBD1 or TRBD2 (5 bases each). Germline loops: CDR1 MNHNS, CDR2 SASEGT. CDR3 size: 14 residues. V was trimmed by 6 bases and J by 5 bases, leaving 16 bases between them. This CDR3 reads CASRTGTTTETQYF. In nucleotides, the CDR3 is TGTGCCAGCAGGACCGGGACCACTACCGAGACCCAGTACTTC.

Worth noting for this clone: This CDR3 is also generated by other DNA sequences in the sample. The V gene is TRBV18, the J gene TRBJ2-1; the D is unclear. Deletions cut 4 bases from V and 0 bases from J, with 4 bases between. Germline V lookup: CDR1 KGHSH, CDR2 LQKENI. CDR3 length: 13 residues. DNA for the CDR3: TGTGCCAGCTCACTAAGCTCCTACAATGAGCAGTTCTTC. It yields the protein CASSLSSYNEQFF.

V usage is TRBV28 and J usage is TRBJ2-7; 9 bases line up with TRBD1. Germline V gene lookup returns CDR1 MDHEN and CDR2 SYDVKM. CDR3 length equals 12 residues. The V segment lost 11 bases and the J segment 6 bases; nucleotides outside the gene matches: 8. This CDR3 is CAVQGQGREQYF. The CDR3 region has the DNA TGTGCCGTACAGGGACAGGGTCGCGAGCAGTACTTC.

V gene TRBV2 combines with J gene TRBJ2-1; the D is unclear. The V gene lost 8 bases and the J gene lost 0 bases, with 11 bases spanning the gap. This CDR3 has 14 residues. Germline V gene sequence: CDR1 SNHLY, CDR2 FYNNEI. CDR3 nucleotide sequence: TGTGCCAGCGCACCAGGATACTCCTACAATGAGCAGTTCTTC. Amino acids: CASAPGYSYNEQFF.

The V call is TRBV1, the J call TRBJ2-7; TRBD2 is the table's D call, not checked against the DNA. TRBV1 is an annotated pseudogene. The CDR3 is 15 residues long. This CDR3 reads CTSSHRTSGKYEQYF. CDR3 coding DNA: TGCACCAGCAGCCACCGGACTAGCGGAAAGTACGAGCAGTACTTC.

V is TRBV5-1 and J is TRBJ1-3; no firm D call. Germline V gene data show CDR1 as SGHRS and CDR2 as YFSETQ. V was cut by 3 bases and J by 0 bases, with 13 bases left in between. This CDR3 is built from 16 residues. The CDR3 DNA sequence: TGCGCCAGCAGCTCCGGTTTAGGACCCTCTGGAAACACCATATATTTT. Protein sequence: CASSSGLGPSGNTIYF. The full variable domain, its missing parts supplied by reference TRBV5-1 and TRBJ1-3, is KAGVTQTPRYLIKTRGQQVTLSCSPISGHRSVSWYQQTPGQGLQFLFEYFSETQRNKGNFPGRFSGRQFSNSRSEMNVSTLELGDSALYLCASSSGLGPSGNTIYFGEGSWLTVV.

V usage is TRBV4-1 and J usage is TRBJ2-5; D unresolved. Trimming stripped 4 bases from V and 5 bases from J, with 11 bases between. The CDR3 sequence is 13 residues long. The germline V gene has CDR1 MGHRA and CDR2 YSYEKL. In DNA, the CDR3 is TGCGCCAGCAGCCCGGCCCTCACCGAGACCCAGTACTTC. Translating it yields CASSPALTETQYF.

The genes are TRBV28 and TRBJ2-5, with TRBD2 identical over 10 bases. J was trimmed by 7 bases and V by 4 bases; bases with no gene match: 9. The CDR3 has 15 amino acids. Germline values: CDR1 MDHEN, CDR2 SYDVKM. The CDR3 DNA follows: TGTGCCAGCAGTTCCCTAGCGGGAGAAATGGGGACCCAGTACTTC. Protein product: CASSSLAGEMGTQYF.

This clone came up once. The V gene is TRBV25-1, the J gene TRBJ2-5; TRBD1 aligns across 7 bases. The J segment lost 4 bases and the V segment lost 2 bases, leaving 10 bases of the junction unmatched. Per germline, CDR1 MGHDK and CDR2 SYGVNS. The CDR3 has 16 amino acids. The CDR3 DNA reads TGTGCCAGCAGTGAAACCCCGGGACAGTACCGAGAGACCCAGTACTTC. This gives the protein CASSETPGQYRETQYF.

As regards this clone: Distinct nucleotide sequences in the sample also encode this CDR3. The rearrangement links TRBV5-1 to TRBJ1-1; TRBD1 is a possible D gene (5 bases). The CDR3 has 14 residues. Trimming took off 0 bases at V and 3 bases at J, with 9 bases between the two ends. CDR1 SGHRS and CDR2 YFSETQ come from the germline V gene. CDR3 loop: CASSLVTGDTEAFF. The CDR3 coding sequence is TGCGCCAGCAGCTTGGTAACGGGGGACACTGAAGCTTTCTTT.

CDR3 sequence (DNA): TGTGCCAGCAGTGATCGGGACAGGGGGAAGGTTGGGAATCAGCCCCAGCATTTT. Translated: CASSDRDRGKVGNQPQHF. The genes are TRBV25-1 and TRBJ1-5; 11 nucleotides align to TRBD1. The CDR3 has 18 amino acids. Germline lookup yields CDR1 MGHDK and CDR2 SYGVNS. J lost 4 bases, V lost 3 bases, and 11 bases had no gene match.

This sequence joins TRBV27 and TRBJ2-3, with 8 nucleotides matching TRBD1. Unmatched junction bases numbered 9, after V lost 6 bases and J lost 4 bases. Germline assignment: CDR1 MNHEY and CDR2 SMNVEV (reference sequence). CDR3 length equals 15 residues. CDR3 sequence (DNA): TGTGCCAGCAGCCCGGACAGGGTTTTTGCAGATACGCAGTATTTT. The encoded protein is CASSPDRVFADTQYF.

The CDR3 here is CASSFLRSSGNTIYF. In DNA form, the CDR3 reads TGTGCCAGCAGCTTTTTGCGGTCCTCTGGAAACACCATATATTTT. The chain carries TRBV7-9 and TRBJ1-3; D unresolved. V was clipped by 3 bases and J by 0 bases, with 9 bases between them. The germline gives CDR1 SEHNR, CDR2 FQNEAQ (reference sequence). The CDR3 contains 15 residues.

The chain has TRBV5-1 and TRBJ1-1, with TRBD1 matching 7 bases. Germline lookup yields CDR1 SGHRS and CDR2 YFSETQ. This CDR3 contains 12 residues. With V trimmed by 5 bases and J by 5 bases, 3 bases remained unmatched. In DNA form, the CDR3 reads TGCGCCAGCAGAAAGGACAGGACTGAAGCTTTCTTT. This sequence encodes CASRKDRTEAFF.

On this clone: Other nucleotide sequences in the sample specify the same CDR3. The chain is built from TRBV11-3 and TRBJ1-1; D unclear. V was shortened by 1 base and J by 5 bases, with 8 bases between the two germline ends. The CDR3 has 13 amino acids. Germline CDR1 SGHNT, CDR2 YENEEA. CDR3: CASSLGPGTEAFF. The CDR3 nucleotides are TGTGCCAGCAGCTTAGGCCCAGGTACTGAAGCTTTCTTT.

The V and J genes are TRBV30 and TRBJ2-7; 7 bases align to TRBD2. The V and J ends lost 0 bases and 4 bases, in that order; junction bases with no gene match: 12. This CDR3 has 16 amino acids. Germline CDR1 reads GTSNPN; CDR2 reads SVGIG (reference sequence). Written as DNA, the CDR3 is TGTGCCTGGAGTGTAGACCTCCTAGCGCGGGGGTACGAGCAGTACTTC. Its protein is CAWSVDLLARGYEQYF.